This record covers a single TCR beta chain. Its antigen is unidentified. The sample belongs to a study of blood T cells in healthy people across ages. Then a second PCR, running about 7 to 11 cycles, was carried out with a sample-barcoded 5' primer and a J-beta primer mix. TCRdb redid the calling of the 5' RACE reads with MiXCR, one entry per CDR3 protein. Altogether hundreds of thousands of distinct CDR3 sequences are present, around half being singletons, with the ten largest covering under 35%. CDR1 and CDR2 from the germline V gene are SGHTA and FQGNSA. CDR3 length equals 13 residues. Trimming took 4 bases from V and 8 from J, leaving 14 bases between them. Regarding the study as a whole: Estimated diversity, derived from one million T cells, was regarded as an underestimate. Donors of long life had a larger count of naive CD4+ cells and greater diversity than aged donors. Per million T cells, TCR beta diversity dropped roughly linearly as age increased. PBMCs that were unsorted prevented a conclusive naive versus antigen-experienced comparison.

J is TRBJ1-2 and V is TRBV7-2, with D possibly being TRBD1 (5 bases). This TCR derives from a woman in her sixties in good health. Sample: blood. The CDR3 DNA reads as TGTGCCAGCAGCTCGGGACCTAACGAGGGCTACACCTTC. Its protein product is CASSSGPNEGYTF.